This T cell receptor beta chain was sequenced in a study of response to subunit inactivated influenza vaccine. Points from the study as a whole: There was a suggestion from the authors that each seasonal influenza vaccination recruits few new T cells.

This clonotype was detected only a few times. The antigen remains unidentified. Germline assignment: CDR1 SGHTA and CDR2 FQGNSA. The CDR3 totals 15 residues. Trimming took 1 base from V and 4 from J, leaving 11 bases between them. MiXCR, applied by TCRdb to the RT-PCR reads, yields one record per CDR3 protein. The sample shows hundreds of thousands of distinct CDR3 sequences, around 15% of them seen only once. Sequenced here: PBMCs from blood, sampled about 14 days before vaccination. The origin of this receptor is a man in his fifties who received an inactivated influenza vaccine. J is TRBJ1-5 and V is TRBV7-2; D is undetermined. The CDR3: CASSLVSGRNQPQHF. The DNA for the CDR3 is TGTGCCAGCAGCTTAGTTTCCGGAAGGAATCAGCCCCAGCATTTT.